One sample yielded the 29 T cell receptor beta chains listed below, sequenced in a study of cytomegalovirus exposure and HLA in healthy donors. PCR used 60 Vbeta primers and 13 Jbeta primers. The assay was immunoSEQ multiplex PCR, and TCRdb's table has in-frame clones only and misses some. Of approximately 79,000 clones listed, roughly 79% are singletons. Sequenced sample: PBMCs. The receptors derive from a male donor in good health and CMV-seropositive.

This clone appeared a few times. This sequence joins TRBV7-3 and TRBJ2-3; D not certain. The CDR3 has 13 residues. Deletions cut 1 base from V and 6 bases from J, with 8 bases between. Germline lookup yields CDR1 SGHTA and CDR2 FQGTGA. The CDR3 here is CASSLILGDTQYF. The CDR3 DNA reads as TGTGCCAGCAGCTTAATTTTGGGCGATACGCAGTATTTT.

V and J are TRBV6-1 and TRBJ1-4; D remains unclear. The CDR3 is 14 residues long. Germline loops: CDR1 MNHNS, CDR2 SASEGT. Deletions cut 8 bases from V and 0 bases from J, with 10 bases between. The CDR3 loop reads CASSTAATNEKLFF. The CDR3 DNA reads TGTGCCAGCTCCACAGCTGCAACTAATGAAAAACTGTTTTTT.

This clone was picked up a small number of times. The chain uses TRBV5-6 and TRBJ1-3; unclear D gene. Per germline, CDR1 SGHDT and CDR2 YYEEEE. Trimming took 4 bases from V and 2 from J, leaving 10 bases between them. The CDR3 loop spans 14 amino acids. CDR3 bases: TGTGCCAGCAGCCCCCGGGGTGCTGGAAACACCATATATTTT. Translating gives CASSPRGAGNTIYF.

This rearrangement joins TRBV4-3 to TRBJ2-7; D possibly corresponds to TRBD1 (6 bases). Trimming removed 4 bases from V and 0 bases from J, with 13 bases in between. Germline V gives CDR1 LGHNA, CDR2 YSLEER. The CDR3 sequence is 15 residues long. CDR3 sequence: CASSPDSFTSYEQYF. The CDR3 DNA follows: TGCGCCAGCAGCCCGGACAGCTTTACCTCCTACGAGCAGTACTTC.

The chain links TRBV27 to TRBJ2-7; D not resolved. The CDR3 length is 13 residues. Trimming removed 8 bases from V and 2 bases from J, with 13 bases in between. In germline, CDR1 is MNHEY, CDR2 SMNVEV (reference sequence). CDR3 in amino acids: CASRSAATYEQYF. In nucleotides, the CDR3 is TGTGCCAGCCGCTCCGCGGCTACCTACGAGCAGTACTTC.

The chain combines TRBV9 with TRBJ2-7, with 7 bases that match TRBD2. CDR1 and CDR2 from the germline V gene are SGDLS and YYNGEE. The CDR3 is made up of 14 amino acids. With 2 bases clipped from V and 4 bases from J, the junction kept 6 bases outside the gene matches. DNA of the CDR3: TGTGCCAGCAGCGTCACAGCGGGATATTACGAGCAGTACTTC. Translating gives CASSVTAGYYEQYF. The variable domain in full, with the rest retrieved from reference TRBV9 and TRBJ2-7, is DSGVTQTPKHLITATGQRVTLRCSPRSGDLSVYWYQQSLDQGLQFLIQYYNGEERAKGNILERFSAQQFPDLHSELNLSSLELGDSALYFCASSVTAGYYEQYFGPGTRLTVT.

The rearrangement links TRBV9 to TRBJ2-5; TRBD1 aligns across 7 bases. The ends lost 3 bases at V and 2 bases at J; junction bases unmatched: 4. Germline V CDR1 and CDR2: SGDLS, YYNGEE. The CDR3 has 14 residues. The CDR3, as DNA: TGTGCCAGCAGCGCAACAGGGGTACAAGAGACCCAGTACTTC. It yields the protein CASSATGVQETQYF.

V and J are TRBV6-5 and TRBJ2-1, with TRBD1 matching over 9 bases. Germline V gives CDR1 MNHEY, CDR2 SVGAGI. V trimming: 8 bases; J trimming: 4 bases; junction bases outside the gene matches: 9. The CDR3 consists of 15 residues. Written as DNA, the CDR3 is TGTGCCAGCTCGTCGCCGGGGACAGGGTACAATGAGCAGTTCTTC. This encodes CASSSPGTGYNEQFF.

The J gene is TRBJ2-3, the V gene TRBV5-5; possibly TRBD1 for D (6 bases). V dropped 2 bases and J dropped 4 bases, with 11 bases sitting between them. Germline V CDR1 and CDR2: SGHKS, YYEKEE (reference sequence). The CDR3 is 14 amino acids. The DNA of the CDR3 is TGTGCCAGCAGCTTATGGGCAGGGGCAGATACGCAGTATTTT. Its translation is CASSLWAGADTQYF.

This clone has a single count. The chain recombines TRBV19 with TRBJ2-7, with 7 bases aligning to TRBD1. The trim removed 3 bases at V and 3 bases at J, leaving 8 bases unmatched. Germline V gives CDR1 LNHDA, CDR2 SQIVND (reference sequence). CDR3 length: 15 amino acids. CDR3 DNA: TGTGCCAGTAGTATCCGGGACAGTCTCTTCTACGAGCAGTACTTC. It is translated as CASSIRDSLFYEQYF.

This sequence joins TRBV6-6 and TRBJ1-4; 9 positions match TRBD1. Looked up from germline, CDR1 is MNHNY and CDR2 is SVGAGI (reference sequence). The CDR3 consists of 13 residues. With 4 bases clipped from V and 8 bases from J, the junction kept 2 bases outside the gene matches. CDR3 protein: CASSWTGEEKLFF. The CDR3 DNA sequence: TGTGCCAGCAGTTGGACAGGGGAGGAAAAACTGTTTTTT.

This chain uses TRBV13 with TRBJ2-3, with D perhaps matching TRBD2 (7 bases). Germline V gene data show CDR1 as PRHDT and CDR2 as FYEKMQ (reference sequence). The CDR3 consists of 18 residues. The ends were cut back, 5 bases at V and 0 bases at J, with 21 bases in the middle. The DNA for the CDR3 is TGTGCCAGCAGCCTCCCTTGGGGGGGGCCTGGTAGCACAGATACGCAGTATTTT. Protein product: CASSLPWGGPGSTDTQYF.

The chain recombines TRBV5-4 with TRBJ2-1; 9 positions agree with TRBD1. Losses at the gene ends were 5 bases for V and 9 bases for J; bases not matched to a gene: 9. The CDR3 runs to 14 residues. Germline lookup yields CDR1 SGHNT and CDR2 YYREEE (reference sequence). The CDR3 here is CASRRPGTGFEQFF. CDR3 nucleotide sequence: TGTGCCAGCAGACGTCCCGGGACAGGGTTTGAGCAGTTCTTC.

The chain employs TRBV29-1 and TRBJ2-7; D is ambiguous. The V end lost 4 bases, the J end lost 4 bases, and 8 bases lay between the germline ends. Germline V gene lookup returns CDR1 SQVTM and CDR2 ANQGSEA. The CDR3 is 11 residues long. This CDR3 reads CSVAVAYEQYF. The CDR3 DNA reads TGCAGCGTTGCGGTTGCGTACGAGCAGTACTTC.

V and J are TRBV15 and TRBJ2-2, with 7 bases fitting TRBD2. Germline CDR1 reads LNHNV; CDR2 reads YYDKDF (reference sequence). J gave up 5 bases and V 5 bases, and 11 bases lay outside the gene matches. This CDR3 contains 16 residues. The CDR3 here is CATSARQRGSTGELFF. Written as DNA, the CDR3 is TGTGCCACCAGCGCGAGACAGCGGGGCTCAACCGGGGAGCTGTTTTTT.

The chain has TRBV19 and TRBJ2-7, with 8 positions matching TRBD2. The trim removed 9 bases at V and 3 bases at J, leaving 13 bases unmatched. This CDR3 comprises 15 residues. CDR1 and CDR2 from the germline V gene are LNHDA and SQIVND (reference sequence). The CDR3 spells CASRQSGGESYEQYF. CDR3 nucleotide sequence: TGTGCCAGCAGGCAAAGCGGGGGAGAGAGCTACGAGCAGTACTTC.

This clone is a singleton in its sample. CDR3 nucleotide sequence: TGTGCCAGCAGCTTGAGGCTAGGAGAGACCCAGTACTTC. Its protein product is CASSLRLGETQYF. The chain carries TRBV5-8 and TRBJ2-5; unclear D gene. Germline lookup yields CDR1 SGHTS and CDR2 YDEGEE. V was shortened by 1 base and J by 4 bases, with 8 bases between the two germline ends. This CDR3 is built from 13 residues.

The rearrangement links TRBV20-1 to TRBJ2-7, with 10 bases fitting TRBD1. The V and J ends lost 7 bases and 7 bases, in that order; junction bases with no gene match: 4. In germline, CDR1 is DFQATT, CDR2 SNEGSKA (reference sequence). This CDR3 comprises 11 residues. The CDR3 region is CSGQGAGEQYF. The DNA for the CDR3 is TGCAGTGGACAGGGGGCGGGGGAGCAGTACTTC.

The gene calls are TRBV5-1 and TRBJ2-3; 8 bases match TRBD1. V shed 0 bases, J shed 0 bases, and the junction held 3 bases outside the gene matches. The germline CDR1 and CDR2 sequences are SGHRS and YFSETQ. The CDR3 has 16 residues. DNA of the CDR3: TGCGCCAGCAGCTTGGCCGGGACAGGAAGCACAGATACGCAGTATTTT. Translated, it gives CASSLAGTGSTDTQYF.

This clone was detected only a few times. The CDR3 region is CASRSGGQPFQPQHF. CDR3 in DNA: TGTGCCAGCAGAAGCGGGGGCCAGCCTTTTCAGCCCCAGCATTTT. The chain carries TRBV28 and TRBJ1-5, with D maybe TRBD1 (6 bases). Germline V gene data show CDR1 as MDHEN and CDR2 as SYDVKM. This CDR3 is built from 15 residues. With 6 bases removed from V and 6 bases from J, the gap between germline ends came to 18 bases.

V usage is TRBV18 and J usage is TRBJ1-6; 8 bases match TRBD1. CDR1 is KGHSH, CDR2 LQKENI, per germline. The junction had 4 bases not matched to a gene; V was cut back by 4 bases and J by 8 bases. There are 14 residues in the CDR3. The CDR3 coding sequence is TGTGCCAGCTCACGACAGGGGAGCGATTCACCCCTCCACTTT. Its translation: CASSRQGSDSPLHF.

J is TRBJ1-1 and V is TRBV28; the match to TRBD1 covers 9 bases. The CDR3 runs 15 residues. Germline CDR1 MDHEN, CDR2 SYDVKM. J gave up 5 bases and V 1 base, and 5 bases lay outside the gene matches. The CDR3 DNA reads as TGTGCCAGCAGTTTATTAGGACAGGGGAATACTGAAGCTTTCTTT. Protein: CASSLLGQGNTEAFF.

The J gene is TRBJ1-5, the V gene TRBV6-1, with a possible D match to TRBD1 (5 bases). Per germline, CDR1 MNHNS and CDR2 SASEGT. This CDR3 has 17 amino acids. V gave up 0 bases and J gave up 3 bases, with 15 bases separating them. The DNA of the CDR3 is TGTGCCAGCAGTGAAGCGCTGACATCCAGGGACAATCAGCCCCAGCATTTT. It specifies CASSEALTSRDNQPQHF.

The chain combines TRBV6-1 with TRBJ2-5, with D perhaps TRBD1 (6 bases). The J call may be mistaken, given a closer DNA end match to TRBJ2-7. This CDR3 region has 16 residues. The germline gives CDR1 MNHNS, CDR2 SASEGT. The CDR3 DNA is TGTGCCAGCAGTGCTTATCCCGGGACACTGCCCTACGAGCAGTACTTC. This encodes CASSAYPGTLPYEQYF.

This clone is a singleton in its sample. The chain joins TRBV7-9 to TRBJ1-2; no definite D call. The CDR3 runs 15 residues. Per the germline V gene, CDR1 is SEHNR and CDR2 is FQNEAQ (reference sequence). Trimming pared 5 bases from V and 2 bases from J, leaving 15 bases between. CDR3 amino acids: CASSPRRSSNYGYTF. The DNA for the CDR3 is TGTGCCAGCAGCCCAAGGAGAAGCTCCAACTATGGCTACACCTTC.

This clone was found a few times. The chain links TRBV4-2 to TRBJ1-2, with D tentatively TRBD1 (6 bases). Germline V gene data show CDR1 as LGHNA and CDR2 as YNFKEQ. The CDR3 has 16 residues. Trimming removed 0 bases at V and 4 bases at J, with 15 bases between. The CDR3 DNA reads as TGTGCCAGCAGCCAAGATGGGGGGGGGCCGGGCTATGGCTACACCTTC. Residues: CASSQDGGGPGYGYTF.

This chain joins TRBV19 and TRBJ1-2, with 11 bases aligning to TRBD1. The V segment lost 1 base and the J segment 2 bases; nucleotides outside the gene matches: 6. CDR3 length: 17 amino acids. The germline V gene has CDR1 LNHDA and CDR2 SQIVND (reference sequence). The DNA of the CDR3 is TGTGCCAGTAGTATAGGGGACAGGGGGAGGTCCAACTATGGCTACACCTTC. This translates into CASSIGDRGRSNYGYTF.

The chain couples TRBV30 to TRBJ2-2; TRBD1 might be the D (6 bases). Trimming shortened V by 5 bases and J by 7 bases, and 14 bases separated the two germline ends. There are 13 residues in the CDR3. CDR1 is GTSNPN and CDR2 is SVGIG in the germline V gene (reference sequence). The CDR3 DNA reads as TGTGCCTGGCGAAACAGGGTTGTCGGGGAGCTGTTTTTT. Amino acid sequence: CAWRNRVVGELFF.

The rearrangement joins TRBV19 to TRBJ1-4; perhaps TRBD1 as D (6 bases). Between the trimmed V and J ends, which lost 5 bases and 10 bases, there was a span of 17 bases. Germline V gene lookup returns CDR1 LNHDA and CDR2 SQIVND (reference sequence). This CDR3 contains 14 residues. The CDR3 protein is CASSSRQAVGKLFF. The CDR3 DNA follows: TGTGCCAGTAGTTCTCGACAGGCTGTAGGAAAACTGTTTTTT. Full variable domain (outside the CDR3, taken from reference TRBV19 and TRBJ1-4): DGGITQSPKYLFRKEGQNVTLSCEQNLNHDAMYWYRQDPGQGLRLIYYSQIVNDFQKGDIAEGYSVSREKKESFPLTVTSAQKNPTAFYLCASSSRQAVGKLFFGSGTQLSVL.